This TCR beta chain appears in the sequencing data of a study of blood T cell repertoires in COVID-19. Looking at the study overall: Acute and convalescent COVID-19 samples came from the United States, Italy and Spain.

The authors' processing: Amplification of reference gene primers provided the estimated nucleated cell counts. The table came from immunoSEQ multiplex PCR; TCRdb's copy has only in-frame clones and leaves some out. Clone size and V and J calls were adopted from that table, with D and trimming inferred from the DNA. In the table there are approximately 250,000 clones, approximately 90% of which are singletons. Participants reported their clinical history, and cohort assignment relied on those reports. What the recovered Cohort 3 donors had was two negative PCRs, clearance, or symptom resolution. Trimming left V 0 bases short and J 0 bases short, with 3 bases between. The CDR3 contains 14 residues. The V gene's germline CDR1 is LGHNA and CDR2 YSLEER.

The sequence was obtained from a woman aged 30 to 39 who had recovered from COVID-19. The sequenced sample was PBMCs or T cells enriched from blood (not recorded which). The V call is TRBV4-3, the J call TRBJ1-5; D is uncertain. CDR3 sequence: CASSQEYSNQPQHF. The DNA of the CDR3 is TGCGCCAGCAGCCAAGAGTATAGCAATCAGCCCCAGCATTTT.